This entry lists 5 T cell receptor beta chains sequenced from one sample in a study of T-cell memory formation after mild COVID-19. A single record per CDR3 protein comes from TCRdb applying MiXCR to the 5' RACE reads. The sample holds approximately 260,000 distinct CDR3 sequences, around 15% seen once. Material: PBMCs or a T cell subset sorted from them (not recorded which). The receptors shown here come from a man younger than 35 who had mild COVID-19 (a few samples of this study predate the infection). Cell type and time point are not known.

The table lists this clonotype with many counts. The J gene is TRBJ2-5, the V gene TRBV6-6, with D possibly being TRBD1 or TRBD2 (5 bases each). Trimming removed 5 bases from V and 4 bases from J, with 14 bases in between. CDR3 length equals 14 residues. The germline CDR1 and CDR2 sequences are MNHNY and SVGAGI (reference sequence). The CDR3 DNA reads TGTGCCAGCAGTACGGGACGGTGGAGAGAGACCCAGTACTTC. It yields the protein CASSTGRWRETQYF.

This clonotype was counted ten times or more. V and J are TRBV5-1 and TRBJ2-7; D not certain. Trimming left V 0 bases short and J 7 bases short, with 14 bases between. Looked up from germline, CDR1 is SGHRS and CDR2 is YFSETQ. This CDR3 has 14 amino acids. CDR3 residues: CASSLETGLGEQYF. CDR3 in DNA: TGCGCCAGCAGCTTGGAGACTGGGCTGGGTGAGCAGTACTTC.

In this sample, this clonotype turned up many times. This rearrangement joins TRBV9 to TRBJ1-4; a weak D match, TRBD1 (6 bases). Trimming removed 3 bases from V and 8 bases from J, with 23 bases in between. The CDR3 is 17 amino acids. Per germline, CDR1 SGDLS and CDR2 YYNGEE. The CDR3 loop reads CASSAGSGAGDYEKLFF. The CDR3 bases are TGTGCCAGCAGCGCCGGGAGCGGGGCAGGGGACTACGAAAAACTGTTTTTT.

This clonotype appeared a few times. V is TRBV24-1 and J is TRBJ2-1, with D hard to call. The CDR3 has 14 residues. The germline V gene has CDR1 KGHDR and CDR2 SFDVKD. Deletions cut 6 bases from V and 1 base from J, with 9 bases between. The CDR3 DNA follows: TGTGCCACCAGTAGGGCTGCTTCCTACAATGAGCAGTTCTTC. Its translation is CATSRAASYNEQFF.

The CDR3 here is CASSFLSGAGEKLFF. DNA for the CDR3: TGTGCCAGCAGTTTTCTTTCCGGGGCGGGTGAAAAACTGTTTTTT. The chain has TRBV12-3 or TRBV12-4 and TRBJ1-4; maybe TRBD1 (5 bases). The CDR3 consists of 15 residues. The V end lost 3 bases, the J end lost 7 bases, and 15 bases lay between the germline ends.